This T cell receptor (beta chain) was retrieved from a study of tumor and adjacent non-tumor tissue in lung cancer. Study summary: Histology: 12 adenocarcinoma, a couple of squamous cell carcinoma, 1 small cell lung cancer. General study results and limits: Compared with tumor, normal lung showed significantly lower TCR diversity. Top 100 clones took a larger repertoire share in normal lung.

The library came from three nested PCR rounds adapted from ARM-PCR protocols. Using its own MiXCR run on the multiplex PCR reads, TCRdb lists one record per CDR3 protein. The sample holds roughly 70,000 distinct CDR3 sequences, around 65% seen once. On this clonotype: Its antigen is currently unknown.

No cell sorting was done before RNA was extracted from the tissue. This non-tumor lung sample came from over 3 cm beyond the tumor edge. Chemotherapy-naive patients with new lung cancer underwent thoracic surgery in China, August–November 2014. The sample consisted of distant non-tumor lung tissue. This TCR was recovered from a woman aged 45-65 years with non-small cell lung cancer.

The CDR3 loop is CASSPRGRDEQFF. Written as DNA, the CDR3 is TGTGCCAGCTCACCACGTGGGCGGGATGAGCAGTTCTTC. The V gene is TRBV18, the J gene TRBJ2-1; tentatively, D is TRBD2 (5 bases). Trimming took 1 base from V and 8 from J, leaving 9 bases between them. The CDR3 runs to 13 residues. From germline, CDR1 is KGHSH and CDR2 LQKENI.